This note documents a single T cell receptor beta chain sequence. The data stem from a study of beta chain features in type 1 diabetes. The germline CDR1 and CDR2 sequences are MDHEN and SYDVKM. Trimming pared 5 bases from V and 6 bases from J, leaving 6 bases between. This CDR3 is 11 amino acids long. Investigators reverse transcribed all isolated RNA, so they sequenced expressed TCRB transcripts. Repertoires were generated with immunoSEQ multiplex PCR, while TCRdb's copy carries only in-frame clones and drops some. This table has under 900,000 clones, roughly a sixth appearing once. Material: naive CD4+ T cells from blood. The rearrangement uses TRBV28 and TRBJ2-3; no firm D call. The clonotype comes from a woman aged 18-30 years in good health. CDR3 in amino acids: CASSPYDTQYF. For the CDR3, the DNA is TGTGCCAGCAGTCCTTACGATACGCAGTATTTT.